This entry concerns a single TCR beta chain. Trimming cost V 4 bases and J 3 bases, with 13 bases left between them. CDR1 and CDR2 (germline): SGHRS, YFSETQ. The CDR3 spans 14 residues. The record originates from a study of beta chain features in type 1 diabetes. The study reverse transcribed the entire isolated RNA, so it sequenced expressed TCRB transcripts. Sequenced by immunoSEQ multiplex PCR; TCRdb stores in-frame clones only, minus some. This sample has some 360,000 clones, with around a fifth found just once. This chain joins TRBV5-1 and TRBJ1-1; D uncertain. This receptor was identified in a young woman in good health. Sequenced input: naive CD4+ T cells from blood. The CDR3 DNA sequence: TGCGCCAGCAGCCTGGACGGAGTGGACACTGAAGCTTTCTTT. Protein product: CASSLDGVDTEAFF.